These 13 T cell receptor beta chains came from one sample sequenced in a study of cytomegalovirus exposure and HLA in healthy donors. Primers for the PCR totalled 60 Vbeta and 13 Jbeta. Only in-frame clones appear in the TCRdb table, and some are missing; sequencing was by immunoSEQ multiplex PCR. The table records some 60,000 clones, 65% to 80% of them present only once. The sequencing input was PBMCs. The origin of the receptors is a woman under 40 in good health and CMV-seronegative.

The sample holds a few counts of this clone. The chain recombines TRBV4-2 with TRBJ2-3; 14 nucleotides align to TRBD2. The germline CDR1 and CDR2 sequences are LGHNA and YNFKEQ. J was trimmed by 3 bases and V by 0 bases; bases with no gene match: 2. The CDR3 is 17 residues long. The CDR3 region has the DNA TGTGCCAGCAGCCAAGACGGGACTAGCGGGAGAACAGATACGCAGTATTTT. As protein: CASSQDGTSGRTDTQYF.

This clone was found once. The CDR3 reads CASSRGTVYYEQYF. DNA of the CDR3: TGTGCCAGCAGTCGCGGGACAGTTTACTACGAGCAGTACTTC. The chain couples TRBV6-1 to TRBJ2-7, with D tentatively TRBD1 (7 bases). The V gene lost 5 bases and the J gene lost 3 bases, with 14 bases spanning the gap. CDR3 length: 14 amino acids. In germline, CDR1 is MNHNS, CDR2 SASEGT.

On this clone: This specimen includes other DNA sequences encoding the same CDR3. This chain links TRBV5-8 with TRBJ2-5, with D possibly matching TRBD1 (5 bases). The germline V gene has CDR1 SGHTS and CDR2 YDEGEE. The V and J ends lost 8 bases and 5 bases respectively, with 22 bases between them. This CDR3 is built from 15 residues. The CDR3: CASNIRAKGLETQYF. The DNA for the CDR3 is TGTGCCAGTAACATACGGGCAAAGGGGCTGGAGACCCAGTACTTC.

Regarding this clone: Sequence at one end of the junction differs from germline and may be a read error. The V and J genes are TRBV4-3 and TRBJ2-3; 7 nucleotides align to TRBD2. The CDR3 is 14 amino acids. CDR1 is LGHNA and CDR2 is YSLEER in the germline V gene. The CDR3 is CAGSQETGGDTQYF. CDR3 in DNA: TGCGCCGGCAGCCAAGAAACGGGAGGAGATACGCAGTATTTT.

The J gene is TRBJ2-1, the V gene TRBV14, with 13 bases that match TRBD2. Germline V gene data show CDR1 as SGHDN and CDR2 as FVKESK. The CDR3 is made up of 18 amino acids. Losses at the gene ends were 2 bases for V and 4 bases for J; bases not matched to a gene: 8. CDR3 sequence: CASSQRGTSGVGYNEQFF. Here the CDR3 DNA reads TGTGCCAGCAGCCAAAGGGGGACTAGCGGGGTGGGGTACAATGAGCAGTTCTTC.

This sequence joins TRBV6-5 and TRBJ1-5, with TRBD1 matching over 9 bases. Germline V gene lookup returns CDR1 MNHEY and CDR2 SVGAGI. The ends lost 4 bases at V and 6 bases at J; junction bases unmatched: 10. This CDR3 has 16 amino acids. CDR3 protein: CASSSISGQGGQPQHF. The CDR3 nucleotides are TGTGCCAGCAGTTCCATATCGGGACAGGGAGGTCAGCCCCAGCATTTT.

V usage is TRBV30 and J usage is TRBJ1-1; 9 bases map to TRBD1. V lost 3 bases, J lost 8 bases, and 7 bases stayed unmatched. CDR1 is GTSNPN, CDR2 SVGIG, per germline (reference sequence). This CDR3 contains 13 residues. The CDR3 nucleotides read TGTGCCTGGAGGGGACAGGGTGAGACGGAAGCTTTCTTT. This codes for CAWRGQGETEAFF.

This chain connects TRBV10-3 to TRBJ2-3; the match to TRBD1 covers 7 bases. Germline CDR1 and CDR2: ENHRY and SYGVKD. CDR3 size: 14 residues. The J segment lost 6 bases and the V segment lost 11 bases, leaving 14 bases of the junction unmatched. As DNA, the CDR3 is TGTGCCTCCAGTACCGAAAAGACAGGGGATACGCAGTATTTT. Translating gives CASSTEKTGDTQYF.

The genes are TRBV28 and TRBJ1-1; 8 nucleotides line up with TRBD1. The CDR3 has 14 residues. After removal of 3 bases from V and 7 bases from J, the junction contained 7 bases not matched to a gene. CDR1 is MDHEN and CDR2 is SYDVKM in the germline V gene. CDR3 in amino acids: CASSFRGQGFEAFF. CDR3 in DNA: TGTGCCAGCAGTTTCCGCGGACAGGGATTTGAAGCTTTCTTT.

The genes are TRBV5-8 and TRBJ2-7, with a possible D match to TRBD2 (5 bases). Germline V CDR1 and CDR2: SGHTS, YDEGEE. There are 16 residues in the CDR3. V lost 5 bases to trimming and J lost 0 bases, with 18 bases between them. As DNA, the CDR3 is TGTGCCAGCAGTCTGACCGGGAAGTACCACTCCTACGAGCAGTACGTC. It encodes CASSLTGKYHSYEQYV.

Comment on this clone: The junction departs from germline at one end; a sequencing error may be responsible. The genes are TRBV10-2 and TRBJ2-7; the D gene is possibly TRBD1 (5 bases). This CDR3 is 13 amino acids long. Looked up from germline, CDR1 is WSHSY and CDR2 is SAAADI. The CDR3 loop is CASSEGARQVALF. CDR3 nucleotide sequence: TGCGCCAGCAGTGAGGGGGCACGGCAGGTCGCTCTGTTC.

The genes are TRBV6-1 and TRBJ1-1, with D possibly TRBD1 on 5 matching bases. Between the trimmed V and J ends, which lost 8 bases and 5 bases, there was a span of 15 bases. Per the germline V gene, CDR1 is MNHNS and CDR2 is SASEGT. The length of the CDR3 is 13 residues. This CDR3 is CASRPGQKTEAFF. CDR3 bases: TGTGCCAGCCGGCCAGGGCAAAAGACTGAAGCTTTCTTT.

The V gene is TRBV2, the J gene TRBJ2-4; possibly TRBD2 for D (5 bases). The V and J ends lost 11 bases and 4 bases respectively, with 12 bases between them. The CDR3 is 12 amino acids. Germline V gene lookup returns CDR1 SNHLY and CDR2 FYNNEI. The CDR3 loop reads CADGVEKNIQYF. The CDR3 region has the DNA TGTGCCGACGGGGTGGAGAAAAACATTCAGTACTTC.